The clone carrying this T cell receptor beta chain has at least ten counts. Its antigen is not identified. MiXCR was used by TCRdb to re-call the PCR reads. The sample carries more than 70,000 clones, 8.6% recorded once. The record originates from a study of metastatic and nonmetastatic thyroid tumors. Overall study context: Repertoires were compared across blood and tumor or nodule tissue from malignant and benign thyroid patients. Whole-study results and caveats: Relative to benign nodules, malignant thyroid tumors were reportedly characterized by significantly elevated TCR beta diversity in blood and tumor.

Patients had received no treatment of any kind before thyroid surgery. The sequencing input was blood. The sequence came from a female donor with papillary thyroid cancer or a benign thyroid nodule (not recorded which). Some clones in this sample may be carry-over from other donors' samples.

DNA for the CDR3: TGTGCCAGCAGTTACGGTTTAGAAGCTTTCTTT. As protein: CASSYGLEAFF. This chain links TRBV28 with TRBJ1-1; no firm D call. This CDR3 is built from 11 residues. V lost 4 bases and J 8 bases, leaving 8 bases between the germline ends. Germline values: CDR1 MDHEN, CDR2 SYDVKM.